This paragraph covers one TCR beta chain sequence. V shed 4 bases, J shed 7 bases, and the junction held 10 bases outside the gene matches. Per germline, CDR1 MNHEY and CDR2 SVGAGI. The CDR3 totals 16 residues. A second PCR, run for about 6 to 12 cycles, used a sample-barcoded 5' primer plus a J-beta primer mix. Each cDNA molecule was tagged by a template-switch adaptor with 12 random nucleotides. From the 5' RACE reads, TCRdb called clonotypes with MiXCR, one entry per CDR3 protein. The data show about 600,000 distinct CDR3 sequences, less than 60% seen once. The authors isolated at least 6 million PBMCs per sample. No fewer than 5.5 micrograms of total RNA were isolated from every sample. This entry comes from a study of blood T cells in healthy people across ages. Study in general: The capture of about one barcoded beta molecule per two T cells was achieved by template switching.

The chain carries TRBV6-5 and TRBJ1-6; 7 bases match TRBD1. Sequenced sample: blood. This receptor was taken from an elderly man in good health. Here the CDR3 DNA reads TGTGCCAGCAGTTCCCCCGGACAGGCCAGGAATTCACCCCTCCACTTT. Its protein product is CASSSPGQARNSPLHF.